The entry that follows covers one TCR beta chain sequence. These data originate in a study of blood T cell repertoires in COVID-19. The overall study: Samples came from the United States, Italy and Spain, spanning acute and convalescent COVID-19. Sources were T cells, B-cell-depleted T cells, or PBMCs; the material itself was cDNA or gDNA.

With V trimmed by 5 bases and J by 5 bases, 16 bases remained unmatched. This CDR3 spans 17 amino acids. Germline CDR1 and CDR2: LNHDA and SQIVND (reference sequence). Original data processing: Nucleated cell number was recorded as an estimate derived from reference gene primer amplification. Clones were sequenced by immunoSEQ multiplex PCR, and TCRdb holds only the in-frame ones, with some missing. That table is the source of V, J and clone size, and D and trimming were worked out from the DNA. The sample holds approximately 140,000 clones, more than 80% seen once. Seattle researchers signed up patients amid active infection and tracked them longitudinally.

Sequencing was done on a sample of peripheral blood. This chain joins TRBV19 and TRBJ1-1; 8 nucleotides align to TRBD1. The origin of this receptor is a man between 18 and 29 years old with COVID-19, enrolled during active disease. DNA for the CDR3: TGTGCCAGTAGTCTAAAGACCCGACAGGGGCGGGCGACTGAAGCTTTCTTT. This sequence encodes CASSLKTRQGRATEAFF.